The subject of this entry is one T cell receptor (beta chain). As for time point: after neoadjuvant nivolumab, at surgical resection. The sample is drawn from a study of neoadjuvant anti-PD-1 for oral cavity cancer. Measured with immunoSEQ multiplex PCR; TCRdb has only the in-frame clones, and not every one. The repertoire holds just over 65,000 clones, with around 83% as singletons. The specimen comprised PBMCs, sampled after nivolumab (anti-PD-1) treatment. This TCR was sampled from a person aged 40 to 85 with oral cavity squamous cell carcinoma.

The CDR3 DNA reads as TGCGCCAGCAGTTCTAGCGGGATTATCAATGAGCAGTTCTTC. Its translation: CASSSSGIINEQFF. The chain uses TRBV10-1 and TRBJ2-1; TRBD2 matches 9 bases. CDR1 WNHNN and CDR2 SYGVQD come from the germline V gene (reference sequence). The V gene end was trimmed by 5 bases and the J gene end by 6 bases; junction bases not matched to a gene: 5. The length of the CDR3 is 14 residues.